A single sample is the source of the 18 T cell receptor beta chains below, sequenced in a study of blood T cell repertoires in COVID-19. TCRdb's copy holds only in-frame clones and misses some; the assay was immunoSEQ multiplex PCR. The table records around 100,000 clones, roughly 83% of them present only once. Sequencing input: peripheral blood. The receptors stem from a woman aged 55-75 years with acute or convalescent COVID-19.

This clone was seen just once. The chain employs TRBV5-4 and TRBJ2-5; 8 bases agree with TRBD2. V lost 4 bases and J lost 5; bases outside the gene matches: 10. The CDR3 loop spans 15 amino acids. Germline values: CDR1 SGHNT, CDR2 YYREEE (reference sequence). In DNA, the CDR3 is TGTGCCAGCAGCCTCCCGGGACTAGGTGAGGAGACCCAGTACTTC. Protein: CASSLPGLGEETQYF. Filled out from reference TRBV5-4 and TRBJ2-5, the complete variable domain reads ETGVTQSPTHLIKTRGQQVTLRCSSQSGHNTVSWYQQALGQGPQFIFQYYREEENGRGNFPPRFSGLQFPNYSSELNVNALELDDSALYLCASSLPGLGEETQYFGPGTRLLVL.

V and J are TRBV30 and TRBJ2-2; 8 bases are a match to TRBD2. V lost 3 bases to trimming and J lost 6 bases; unmatched junction nucleotides: 3. The CDR3 runs to 13 residues. CDR1 is GTSNPN, CDR2 SVGIG, per germline (reference sequence). The CDR3 reads CAWSGGASGELFF. The CDR3 DNA is TGTGCCTGGAGCGGGGGGGCGTCCGGGGAGCTGTTTTTT.

The chain uses TRBV28 and TRBJ1-1; D gene unclear. The CDR3 is 12 amino acids. V lost 5 bases, J lost 0 bases, and 4 bases lay in between. Germline V gives CDR1 MDHEN, CDR2 SYDVKM. CDR3 DNA: TGTGCCAGCAGTCTAATGAACACTGAAGCTTTCTTT. This encodes CASSLMNTEAFF.

The chain couples TRBV11-2 to TRBJ1-3; D is ambiguous. CDR1 SGHAT and CDR2 FQNNGV come from the germline V gene. This CDR3 contains 20 residues. V lost 0 bases and J lost 0, with 21 bases in between. For the CDR3, the DNA is TGTGCCAGCAGCTTAGAAGGAGGAGAATGGGTAATCCTCTCTGGAAACACCATATATTTT. It yields the protein CASSLEGGEWVILSGNTIYF.

The chain joins TRBV7-9 to TRBJ1-2; D is perhaps TRBD1 (5 bases). The germline V gene has CDR1 SEHNR and CDR2 FQNEAQ (reference sequence). The CDR3 totals 14 residues. With 2 bases removed from V and 7 bases from J, the gap between germline ends came to 14 bases. The CDR3 DNA sequence: TGTGCCAGCAGCTTAACCAGGGTGGATTCTGGCTACACCTTC. It translates to CASSLTRVDSGYTF.

This chain connects TRBV5-1 to TRBJ1-3; D unclear. CDR3 length: 13 residues. Per the germline V gene, CDR1 is SGHRS and CDR2 is YFSETQ. V was cut by 0 bases and J by 3 bases, with 4 bases left in between. CDR3 in DNA: TGCGCCAGCAGCTTGGGTCTTGGAAACACCATATATTTT. Translation gives CASSLGLGNTIYF. Full variable domain (rest looked up from reference TRBV5-1 and TRBJ1-3): KAGVTQTPRYLIKTRGQQVTLSCSPISGHRSVSWYQQTPGQGLQFLFEYFSETQRNKGNFPGRFSGRQFSNSRSEMNVSTLELGDSALYLCASSLGLGNTIYFGEGSWLTVV.

Only a few counts were recorded for this clone. The J gene is TRBJ2-7, the V gene TRBV6-5; tentatively, D is TRBD1 (6 bases). The germline gives CDR1 MNHEY, CDR2 SVGAGI. CDR3 size: 12 residues. Trimming removed 7 bases at V and 6 bases at J, with 13 bases between. The CDR3 region is CASTEGGSEQYF. The CDR3 nucleotides are TGTGCCAGCACCGAAGGGGGATCCGAGCAGTACTTC.

The chain links TRBV6-5 to TRBJ2-1, with D possibly matching TRBD2 (6 bases). The length of the CDR3 is 11 residues. The germline V gene encodes CDR1 MNHEY and CDR2 SVGAGI. Trimming took off 8 bases at V and 4 bases at J, with 6 bases between the two ends. CDR3 sequence: CASGGYNEQFF. DNA for the CDR3: TGTGCCAGCGGGGGGTACAATGAGCAGTTCTTC.

The CDR3 region has the DNA TGCGCCAGCAGCCAAGATTTTGGTAGCCCCTACAATGAGCAGTTCTTC. Amino acid sequence: CASSQDFGSPYNEQFF. V is TRBV4-3 and J is TRBJ2-1; D uncertain. Between the trimmed V and J ends, which lost 0 bases and 2 bases, there was a span of 11 bases. The CDR3 spans 16 residues. Germline V gene data show CDR1 as LGHNA and CDR2 as YSLEER.

The CDR3 loop is CASSQGMRWNTEAFF. CDR3 coding DNA: TGTGCCAGCAGCCAAGGTATGCGGTGGAACACTGAAGCTTTCTTT. The gene calls are TRBV14 and TRBJ1-1; D is undetermined. Germline V gives CDR1 SGHDN, CDR2 FVKESK. There are 15 residues in the CDR3. V lost 1 base and J lost 1, with 10 bases in between.

The J gene is TRBJ1-2, the V gene TRBV12-3 or TRBV12-4; D gene ambiguous. Trimming cost V 8 bases and J 5 bases, with 15 bases left between them. This CDR3 has 13 amino acids. CDR3 loop: CASRYSGRYGYTF. CDR3 nucleotides: TGTGCCAGCCGATACTCCGGTCGATATGGCTACACCTTC.

The V gene is TRBV2, the J gene TRBJ2-7; D gene unclear. V was trimmed by 8 bases and J by 2 bases, leaving 13 bases between them. The CDR3 sequence is 13 residues long. The germline V gene has CDR1 SNHLY and CDR2 FYNNEI. The CDR3 protein is CASVTDGTYEQYF. DNA of the CDR3: TGTGCCAGCGTAACAGACGGTACCTACGAGCAGTACTTC.

This chain connects TRBV7-6 to TRBJ1-4; D gene unclear. The CDR3 length is 13 residues. V was cut by 5 bases and J by 7 bases, with 11 bases left in between. Germline CDR1 is SGHVS and CDR2 is FNYEAQ. As DNA, the CDR3 is TGTGCCAGCAGCGTAATTCCGGGTGAAAAACTGTTTTTT. This gives the protein CASSVIPGEKLFF.

This rearrangement joins TRBV5-1 to TRBJ2-3; the match to TRBD1 covers 7 bases. With 4 bases clipped from V and 0 bases from J, the junction kept 5 bases outside the gene matches. The CDR3 has 15 residues. Looked up from germline, CDR1 is SGHRS and CDR2 is YFSETQ. The CDR3 region has the DNA TGCGCCAGCAGCGCAGGGACAGCTAGCACAGATACGCAGTATTTT. The encoded protein is CASSAGTASTDTQYF.

This clone was picked up one time. V gene TRBV10-3 combines with J gene TRBJ1-2, with TRBD1 identical over 9 bases. J lost 3 bases, V lost 4 bases, and 6 bases had no gene match. The CDR3 covers 15 residues. Germline CDR1 and CDR2: ENHRY and SYGVKD. The CDR3 is CAISALDRGHYGYTF. The CDR3 coding sequence is TGTGCCATCAGTGCCCTGGACAGGGGACACTATGGCTACACCTTC.

V is TRBV3-1 (or the pseudogene TRBV3-2) and J is TRBJ2-3; D is ambiguous. The germline V gene has CDR1 LGHDT and CDR2 YNNKEL (reference sequence). V was cut by 4 bases and J by 4 bases, with 9 bases left in between. The CDR3 totals 13 residues. CDR3 amino acids: CASSPRDADTQYF. The CDR3 DNA follows: TGTGCCAGCAGCCCTCGAGATGCAGATACGCAGTATTTT.

This chain links TRBV19 with TRBJ1-5; the D gene is possibly TRBD1 (6 bases). Deletions cut 0 bases from V and 7 bases from J, with 10 bases between. CDR1 is LNHDA, CDR2 SQIVND, per germline (reference sequence). This CDR3 is 14 amino acids long. CDR3 nucleotide sequence: TGTGCCAGTAGTATAGACAGGGGTTTCCAGCCCCAGCATTTT. This sequence encodes CASSIDRGFQPQHF. Full variable domain (remainder filled in from reference TRBV19 and TRBJ1-5): DGGITQSPKYLFRKEGQNVTLSCEQNLNHDAMYWYRQDPGQGLRLIYYSQIVNDFQKGDIAEGYSVSREKKESFPLTVTSAQKNPTAFYLCASSIDRGFQPQHFGDGTRLSIL.

The rearrangement uses TRBV9 and TRBJ2-7; TRBD1 is a possible D gene (7 bases). This CDR3 has 13 amino acids. CDR1 SGDLS and CDR2 YYNGEE come from the germline V gene. V dropped 5 bases and J dropped 6 bases, with 15 bases sitting between them. CDR3 residues: CASSEGARGEQYF. CDR3 sequence (DNA): TGTGCCAGCAGTGAGGGGGCGCGGGGCGAGCAGTACTTC.